This T cell receptor (beta chain) is drawn from a study of tumor-infiltrating lymphocytes in primary liver carcinoma. Unsorted whole blood yielded blood RNA, and germline DNA was extracted as well. Around 4.3 milliliters of peripheral blood were drawn presurgically. The investigators made TCR beta cDNA from around 540 ng total RNA, using a constant-region primer. Libraries covering TCR beta were generated through three nested multiplex PCR rounds (using a slightly modified ARM-PCR). The two initial PCR rounds, about 9 cycles each, used TRBV1-TRBV30 forward and C-beta reverse primers. TCRdb re-derived calls from the multiplex PCR reads in MiXCR, one entry per CDR3 protein. The sample includes some 320,000 distinct CDR3 sequences, less than 75% of them seen just once. Concerning this clonotype itself: This sequence may be a read error, since a much larger clone differs from it by one base.

V lost 6 bases to trimming and J lost 1 base, with 13 bases between them. CDR3 size: 15 residues. Germline V gene data show CDR1 as MNHEY and CDR2 as SVGEGT. The source material was peripheral blood. V is TRBV6-2 or TRBV6-3 and J is TRBJ2-1; D is perhaps TRBD1 or TRBD2 (5 bases each). The receptor was derived from a man aged 35-49 years with primary liver carcinoma and hepatitis B virus infection. CDR3 nucleotide sequence: TGTGCCAGCAGACCTCTAGAGGGGTCCTACAATGAGCAGTTCTTC. As protein: CASRPLEGSYNEQFF.